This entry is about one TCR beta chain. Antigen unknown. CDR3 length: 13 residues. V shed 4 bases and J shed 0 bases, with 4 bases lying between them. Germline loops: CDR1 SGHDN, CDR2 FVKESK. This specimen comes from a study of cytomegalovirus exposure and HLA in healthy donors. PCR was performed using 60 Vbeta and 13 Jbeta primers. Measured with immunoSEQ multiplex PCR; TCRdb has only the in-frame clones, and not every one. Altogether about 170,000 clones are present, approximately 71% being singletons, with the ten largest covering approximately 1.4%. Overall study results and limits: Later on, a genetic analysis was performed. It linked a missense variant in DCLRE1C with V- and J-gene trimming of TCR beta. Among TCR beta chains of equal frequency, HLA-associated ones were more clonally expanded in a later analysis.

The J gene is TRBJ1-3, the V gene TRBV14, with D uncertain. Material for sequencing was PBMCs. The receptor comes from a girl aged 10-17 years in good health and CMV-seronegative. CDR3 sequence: CASSLSSGNTIYF. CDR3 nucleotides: TGTGCCAGCAGCCTCAGCTCTGGAAACACCATATATTTT.